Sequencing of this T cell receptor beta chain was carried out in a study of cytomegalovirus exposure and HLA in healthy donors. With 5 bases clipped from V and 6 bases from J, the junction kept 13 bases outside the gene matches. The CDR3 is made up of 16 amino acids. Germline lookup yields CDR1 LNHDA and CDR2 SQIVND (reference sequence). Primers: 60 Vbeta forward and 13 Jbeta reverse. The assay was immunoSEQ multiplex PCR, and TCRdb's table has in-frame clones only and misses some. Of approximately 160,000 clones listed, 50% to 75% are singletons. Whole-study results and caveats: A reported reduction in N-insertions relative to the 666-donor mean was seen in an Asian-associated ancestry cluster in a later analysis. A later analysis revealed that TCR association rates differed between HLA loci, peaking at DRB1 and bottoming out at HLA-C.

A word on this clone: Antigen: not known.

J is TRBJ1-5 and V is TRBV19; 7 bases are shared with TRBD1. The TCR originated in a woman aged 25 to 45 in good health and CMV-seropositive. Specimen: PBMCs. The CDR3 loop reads CASSSYRAGGRQPQHF. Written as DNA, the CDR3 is TGTGCCAGTAGTTCCTATAGGGCAGGGGGTCGTCAGCCCCAGCATTTT.